The clone carrying this T cell receptor (beta chain) was seen many times. Its antigen is as yet unknown. Tagging with unique molecular identifiers was applied to individual cDNA molecules. TCRdb called the 5' RACE reads again in MiXCR, with one record for every CDR3 protein. Of about 20,000 distinct CDR3 sequences listed, approximately 5% are singletons. V was cut by 4 bases and J by 5 bases, with 15 bases left in between. The CDR3 has 15 residues. In germline, CDR1 is SGHRS, CDR2 YFSETQ. These data come from a study of early T cells in non-severe SARS-CoV-2 infection. As for the study in general: Chains were not paired, and sequencing was done on bulk RNA from unsorted whole blood. The study, taken as a whole, reports: Database matching using VDJdb favored anti-spike CD8 responses, with private and CD4 specificities left missing.

The sequenced sample was whole blood. The sequence derives from an adult who was a healthcare worker with PCR-confirmed SARS-CoV-2 infection or an uninfected control (not recorded which). The chain uses TRBV5-1 and TRBJ2-2, with D perhaps matching TRBD1 or TRBD2 (5 bases each). CDR3 amino acids: CASSPRDAQTGELFF. The CDR3, as DNA: TGCGCCAGCAGCCCGAGGGACGCCCAAACCGGGGAGCTGTTTTTT.